This paragraph covers one T cell receptor (beta chain) sequence. The source of the sample is a study of Ad26.COV2.S vaccination and SARS-CoV-2 variants. As for the study in general: Ad26.COV2.S shots went into the muscle once or twice, 56 days apart.

As for treatment: about 20 received Ad26.COV2.S at low or high dose, single or two shots; roughly five received placebo; per-sample allocation not given. Collection of samples fell on day 63 after the first vaccine or placebo injection. Its platform was an Ad26 vector, and its expressed antigen was Wuhan-strain SARS-CoV-2 spike. TCRdb's copy holds only in-frame clones and misses some; the assay was immunoSEQ multiplex PCR. The sample consists of about half a million clones, about 89% of them appearing once. The length of the CDR3 is 17 residues. Germline V gives CDR1 SGHVS, CDR2 FNYEAQ. V trimming: 2 bases; J trimming: 1 base; junction bases outside the gene matches: 8.

The clonotype was recovered from a person between 18 and 65 years old who received the Ad26.COV2.S COVID-19 vaccine or a placebo. The source material was peripheral blood, sampled in a trial of Ad26.COV2.S vaccine versus placebo. The V and J genes are TRBV7-6 and TRBJ2-5, with 9 bases aligning to TRBD2. The CDR3 nucleotides read TGTGCCAGCAGCTTAAGACCTGCGGGGGGGCCCCAAGAGACCCAGTACTTC. As protein: CASSLRPAGGPQETQYF.